This TCR beta chain comes out of a study of shared clonotypes between healthy human individuals. General observations from the study: Clonotypes shared by all four sorted-subset donors had higher generation probabilities than non-shared clonotypes. Investigators expected sequencing depth to affect clonotype sharing among donors.

Clones were sequenced by immunoSEQ multiplex PCR, and TCRdb holds only the in-frame ones, with some missing. Among over 1.4 million clones listed, over 95% were seen once. This clone was observed once. What it binds is unknown. Nashville, Tennessee was home to all donors, each a Caucasian adult. Partitioning of CD4+ cells yielded a CD45RA+ naive subset and a CD45RA-negative memory subset. This CDR3 has 12 residues. V was trimmed by 7 bases and J by 7 bases, leaving 13 bases between them. Germline assignment: CDR1 MDHEN and CDR2 SYDVKM. The sample consisted of naive CD4+ T cells sorted from blood. Subset: CD45RA+ positively selected. The receptor was isolated from a man aged 30-40 years in good health. The chain combines TRBV28 with TRBJ1-2; perhaps TRBD1 as D (5 bases). The CDR3 DNA reads TGTGCCAGCACCGTTCGGGGGTTTGGCTACACCTTC. The encoded protein is CASTVRGFGYTF.